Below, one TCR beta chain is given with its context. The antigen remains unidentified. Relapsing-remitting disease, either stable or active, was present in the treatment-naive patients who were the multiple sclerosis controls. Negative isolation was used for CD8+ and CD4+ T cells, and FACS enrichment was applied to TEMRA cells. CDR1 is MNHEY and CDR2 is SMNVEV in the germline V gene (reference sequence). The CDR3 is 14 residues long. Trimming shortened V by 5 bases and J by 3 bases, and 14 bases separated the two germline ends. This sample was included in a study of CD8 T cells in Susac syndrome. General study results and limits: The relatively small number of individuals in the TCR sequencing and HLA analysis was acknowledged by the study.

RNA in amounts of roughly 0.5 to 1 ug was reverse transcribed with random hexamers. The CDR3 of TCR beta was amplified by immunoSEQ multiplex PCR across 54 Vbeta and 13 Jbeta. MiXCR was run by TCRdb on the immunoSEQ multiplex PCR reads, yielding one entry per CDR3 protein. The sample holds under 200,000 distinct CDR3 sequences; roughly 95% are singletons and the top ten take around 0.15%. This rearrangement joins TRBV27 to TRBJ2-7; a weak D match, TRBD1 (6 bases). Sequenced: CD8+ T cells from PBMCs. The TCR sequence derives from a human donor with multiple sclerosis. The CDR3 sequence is CASSPRGSNYEQYF. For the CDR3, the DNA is TGTGCCAGCAGTCCCAGGGGATCCAACTACGAGCAGTACTTC.